This passage covers 12 T cell receptor beta chains from one sample sequenced in a study of T cells after yellow fever vaccination. TCRdb re-called the 5' RACE reads through MiXCR, storing one row per CDR3 protein. The sample lists 450,000 to 600,000 distinct CDR3 sequences; about 13% were seen once. Sequencing used PBMCs, obtained on the day of the yellow fever booster vaccination. The receptors were sampled from a man younger than 40 who received the YFV17D yellow fever vaccine.

There are a few counts of this clonotype. This sequence joins TRBV4-1 and TRBJ2-3, with TRBD1 identical over 7 bases. Per the germline V gene, CDR1 is MGHRA and CDR2 is YSYEKL. J lost 4 bases, V lost 3 bases, and 7 bases had no gene match. This CDR3 is 15 amino acids long. The CDR3 sequence: CASSQAGTASDTQYF. The CDR3 coding sequence is TGCGCCAGCAGCCAGGCCGGGACAGCATCAGATACGCAGTATTTT.

This chain connects TRBV20-1 to TRBJ2-1; 11 bases line up with TRBD2. The CDR3 consists of 17 residues. Trimming took 4 bases from V and 0 from J; bases not matched to a gene: 8. The germline CDR1 and CDR2 sequences are DFQATT and SNEGSKA (reference sequence). The CDR3 region has the DNA TGCAGTGCTACTCTAGCGGGAGGTTCTGTCTCCTACAATGAGCAGTTCTTC. It yields the protein CSATLAGGSVSYNEQFF.

J is TRBJ1-5 and V is TRBV5-4; TRBD1 agrees at 8 bases. This CDR3 is 13 amino acids long. Per the germline V gene, CDR1 is SGHNT and CDR2 is YYREEE (reference sequence). V gave up 9 bases and J gave up 7 bases; unmatched junction bases: 9. This CDR3 is CAMGPGQGQPQHF. Here the CDR3 DNA reads TGTGCCATGGGCCCTGGACAGGGCCAGCCCCAGCATTTT. The variable domain in full, completed from reference TRBV5-4 and TRBJ1-5, reads ETGVTQSPTHLIKTRGQQVTLRCSSQSGHNTVSWYQQALGQGPQFIFQYYREEENGRGNFPPRFSGLQFPNYSSELNVNALELDDSALYLCAMGPGQGQPQHFGDGTRLSIL.

The V and J genes are TRBV29-1 and TRBJ1-6, with D maybe TRBD1 (5 bases). The V gene's germline CDR1 is SQVTM and CDR2 ANQGSEA. The CDR3 runs 17 residues. V was shortened by 8 bases and J by 7 bases, with 27 bases between the two germline ends. The CDR3 region has the DNA TGCAGCTTCGCAATCAGGGAACGAAGTAAACCCAATTCACCCCTCCACTTT. It is translated as CSFAIRERSKPNSPLHF.

This clonotype was found a few times. The V gene is TRBV10-3, the J gene TRBJ2-7; D uncertain. Germline-derived CDR1 and CDR2 are ENHRY and SYGVKD. V was cut by 2 bases and J by 2 bases, with 7 bases left in between. The length of the CDR3 is 13 residues. The CDR3 is CAISESSAYEQYF. The CDR3 bases are TGTGCCATCAGTGAGAGTTCAGCCTACGAGCAGTACTTC.

This clonotype was seen a few times. V is TRBV5-4 and J is TRBJ2-7; D is possibly TRBD1 (5 bases). The CDR3 runs 15 residues. Trimming removed 5 bases at V and 2 bases at J, with 17 bases between. Germline-derived CDR1 and CDR2 are SGHNT and YYREEE (reference sequence). CDR3 sequence reads: CASSGGHRSTYEQYF. The CDR3 nucleotides read TGTGCCAGCAGTGGCGGACACCGAAGTACCTACGAGCAGTACTTC.

This clonotype turned up a few times. This chain links TRBV7-2 with TRBJ2-3, with 8 bases lining up with TRBD2. The CDR3 has 13 residues. Trimming at V came to 5 bases and at J to 8 bases, leaving 6 bases not matched to a gene. In germline, CDR1 is SGHTA, CDR2 FQGNSA. In nucleotides, the CDR3 is TGTGCCAGCAGCACGGGTGCGGGGGGTACGCAGTATTTT. Protein product: CASSTGAGGTQYF. Variable domain in full (rest from reference TRBV7-2 and TRBJ2-3): GAGVSQSPSNKVTEKGKDVELRCDPISGHTALYWYRQSLGQGLEFLIYFQGNSAPDKSGLPSDRFSAERTGGSVSTLTIQRTQQEDSAVYLCASSTGAGGTQYFGPGTRLTVL.

There are many counts of this clonotype. The genes are TRBV20-1 and TRBJ2-7, with TRBD1 matching 8 bases. Trimming cost V 4 bases and J 4 bases; bases outside gene matches: 12. Germline CDR1 is DFQATT and CDR2 is SNEGSKA (reference sequence). CDR3 length equals 15 residues. In DNA, the CDR3 is TGCAGTGCTAATCCCGGGACAGGAAGGGGGTACGAGCAGTACTTC. Translation gives CSANPGTGRGYEQYF.

The gene calls are TRBV28 and TRBJ2-5, with D perhaps TRBD2 (6 bases). CDR3 length: 14 amino acids. Germline V gene lookup returns CDR1 MDHEN and CDR2 SYDVKM. Trimming stripped 8 bases from V and 1 base from J, with 14 bases between. CDR3 sequence: CASSSGGIQETQYF. The DNA of the CDR3 is TGTGCCAGCTCGTCCGGGGGTATCCAAGAGACCCAGTACTTC.

This clonotype was counted between two and nine times. The genes are TRBV10-3 and TRBJ2-1; D is unresolved. Germline-derived CDR1 and CDR2 are ENHRY and SYGVKD. The CDR3 extends over 13 amino acids. Trimming left V 8 bases short and J 4 bases short, with 12 bases between. The CDR3: CAISRPEYNEQFF. The CDR3 bases are TGTGCCATCTCGCGGCCCGAGTACAATGAGCAGTTCTTC.

In its sample, this clonotype was seen a few times. V and J are TRBV27 and TRBJ2-5; 7 nucleotides align to TRBD2. The CDR3 has 14 amino acids. Germline CDR1 is MNHEY and CDR2 is SMNVEV (reference sequence). The V segment lost 5 bases and the J segment 5 bases; nucleotides outside the gene matches: 8. The chain's CDR3 is CASSRWGGRETQYF. The DNA of the CDR3 is TGTGCCAGCAGTAGGTGGGGGGGGAGGGAGACCCAGTACTTC.

V is TRBV19 and J is TRBJ2-2; D could derive from TRBD1 or TRBD2 (5 bases each). Trimming cost V 8 bases and J 5 bases, with 15 bases left between them. The V gene's germline CDR1 is LNHDA and CDR2 SQIVND (reference sequence). CDR3 length: 14 residues. DNA of the CDR3: TGTGCCAGTCGGGGCAGGGCTACGACCGGGGAGCTGTTTTTT. Amino acid sequence: CASRGRATTGELFF.